This record concerns one T cell receptor beta chain sequence. Germline trimming cut 4 bases from V and 4 bases from J; bases unmatched to any gene: 10. The germline gives CDR1 SGHKS, CDR2 YYEKEE (reference sequence). CDR3 size: 15 residues. Original processing methods: Amplification of reference gene primers provided the estimated nucleated cell counts. Profiled with immunoSEQ multiplex PCR; TCRdb holds only in-frame clones, not every one. That table gives V, J and clone size, and the DNA gave D and trimming. This table has approximately 97,000 clones, around 84% appearing once. This sample was taken from a study of blood T cell repertoires in COVID-19. About the research overall: The samples span acute and convalescent COVID-19 from the United States, Italy and Spain. T cells, B-cell-depleted T cells, or PBMCs provided the cDNA or gDNA that served as material.

The chain recombines TRBV5-5 with TRBJ1-1; TRBD1 agrees at 7 bases. The source of this sequence is a human donor in a cohort sampled during active COVID-19. Sequenced: peripheral blood. The DNA of the CDR3 is TGTGCCAGCAGCCCCCTTACAGGGGTCGGCACTGAAGCTTTCTTT. This codes for CASSPLTGVGTEAFF.